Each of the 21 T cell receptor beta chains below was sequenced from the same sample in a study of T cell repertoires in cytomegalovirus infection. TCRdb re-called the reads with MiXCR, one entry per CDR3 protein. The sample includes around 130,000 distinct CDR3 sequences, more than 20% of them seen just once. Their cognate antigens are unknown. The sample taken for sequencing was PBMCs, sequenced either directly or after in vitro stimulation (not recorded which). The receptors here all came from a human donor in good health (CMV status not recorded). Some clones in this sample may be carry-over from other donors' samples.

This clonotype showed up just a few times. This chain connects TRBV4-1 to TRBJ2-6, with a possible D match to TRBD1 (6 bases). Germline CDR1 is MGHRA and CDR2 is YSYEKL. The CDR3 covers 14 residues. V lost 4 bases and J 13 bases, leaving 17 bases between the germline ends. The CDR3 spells CASSPDSDVRVLTF. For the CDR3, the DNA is TGCGCCAGCAGCCCGGACAGCGACGTCAGGGTCCTGACTTTC.

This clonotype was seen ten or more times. DNA of the CDR3: TGTGCCACTCGGACTAGCGGGAGCCGCGAGCAGTACTTC. This translates into CATRTSGSREQYF. The chain has TRBV28 and TRBJ2-7, with 13 bases that match TRBD2. J was trimmed by 6 bases and V by 10 bases; bases with no gene match: 6. This CDR3 spans 13 amino acids. Germline lookup yields CDR1 MDHEN and CDR2 SYDVKM.

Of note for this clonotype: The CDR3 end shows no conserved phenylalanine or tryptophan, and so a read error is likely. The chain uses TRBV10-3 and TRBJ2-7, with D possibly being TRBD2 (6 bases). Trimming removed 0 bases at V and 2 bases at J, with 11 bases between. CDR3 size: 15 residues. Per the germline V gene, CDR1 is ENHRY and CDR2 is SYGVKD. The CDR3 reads CAISESGGSPYEQYI. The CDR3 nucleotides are TGTGCCATCAGTGAGTCCGGAGGGAGTCCCTACGAGCAGTACATC.

The CDR3 is CASSLAPGADNEQFF. CDR3 DNA sequence: TGCGCCAGCAGCTTGGCCCCGGGAGCCGACAATGAGCAGTTCTTC. The chain joins TRBV5-1 to TRBJ2-1; maybe TRBD2 (6 bases). V shed 0 bases and J shed 5 bases, with 12 bases lying between them. Per germline, CDR1 SGHRS and CDR2 YFSETQ. This CDR3 is built from 15 residues.

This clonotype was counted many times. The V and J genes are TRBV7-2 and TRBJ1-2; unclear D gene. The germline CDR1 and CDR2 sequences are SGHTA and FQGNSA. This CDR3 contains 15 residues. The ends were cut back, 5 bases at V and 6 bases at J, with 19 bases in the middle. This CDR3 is CASSRLGDSYDGYTF. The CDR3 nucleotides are TGTGCCAGCAGCCGCCTGGGAGACTCCTATGATGGCTACACCTTC.

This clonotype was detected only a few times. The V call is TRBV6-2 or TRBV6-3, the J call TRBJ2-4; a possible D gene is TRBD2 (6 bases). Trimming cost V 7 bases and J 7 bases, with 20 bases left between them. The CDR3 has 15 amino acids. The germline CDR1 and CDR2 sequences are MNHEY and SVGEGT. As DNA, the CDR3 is TGTGCCAGCAACGACCCCCAGGGCGGGGCCAACATTCAGTACTTC. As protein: CASNDPQGGANIQYF.

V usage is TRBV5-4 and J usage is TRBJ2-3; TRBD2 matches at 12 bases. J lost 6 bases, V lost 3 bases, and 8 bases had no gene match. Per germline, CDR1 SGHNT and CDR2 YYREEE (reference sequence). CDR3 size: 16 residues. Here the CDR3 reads CASSSWTSGIADTQYF. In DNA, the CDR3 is TGTGCCAGCAGCTCCTGGACTAGCGGGATAGCGGATACGCAGTATTTT.

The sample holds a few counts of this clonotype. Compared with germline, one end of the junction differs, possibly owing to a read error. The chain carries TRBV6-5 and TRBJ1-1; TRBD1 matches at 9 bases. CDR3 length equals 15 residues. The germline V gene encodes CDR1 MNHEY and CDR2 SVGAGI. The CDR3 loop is CASSKWTGVNTEAFF. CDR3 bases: TGTGCCAGCAGTAAGTGGACAGGGGTGAATACTGAAGCTTTCTTT.

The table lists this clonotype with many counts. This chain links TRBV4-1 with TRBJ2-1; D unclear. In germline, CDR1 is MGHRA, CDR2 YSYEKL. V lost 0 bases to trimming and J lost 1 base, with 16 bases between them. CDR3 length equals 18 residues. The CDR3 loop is CASSQDQDVFPSYNEQFF. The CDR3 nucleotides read TGCGCCAGCAGCCAAGACCAGGACGTATTCCCATCCTACAATGAGCAGTTCTTC.

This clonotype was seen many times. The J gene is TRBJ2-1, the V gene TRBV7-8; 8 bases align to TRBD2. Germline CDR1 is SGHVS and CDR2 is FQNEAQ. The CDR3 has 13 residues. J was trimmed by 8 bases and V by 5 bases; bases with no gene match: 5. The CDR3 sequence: CASSTRGGDEQFF. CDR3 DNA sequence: TGTGCCAGCAGCACCCGGGGGGGGGATGAGCAGTTCTTC.

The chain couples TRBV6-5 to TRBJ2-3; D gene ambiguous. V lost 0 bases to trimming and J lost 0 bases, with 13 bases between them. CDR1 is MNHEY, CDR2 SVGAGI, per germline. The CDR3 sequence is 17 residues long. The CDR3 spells CASSYSLARASTDTQYF. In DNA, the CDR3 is TGTGCCAGCAGTTACTCATTAGCTCGAGCTAGCACAGATACGCAGTATTTT.

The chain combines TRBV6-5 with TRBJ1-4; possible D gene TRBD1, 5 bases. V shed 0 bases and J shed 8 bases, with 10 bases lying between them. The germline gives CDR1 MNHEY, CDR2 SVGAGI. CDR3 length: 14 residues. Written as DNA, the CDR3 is TGTGCCAGCAGTTACTCGGCAGGGCGGGAAAAACTGTTTTTT. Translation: CASSYSAGREKLFF.

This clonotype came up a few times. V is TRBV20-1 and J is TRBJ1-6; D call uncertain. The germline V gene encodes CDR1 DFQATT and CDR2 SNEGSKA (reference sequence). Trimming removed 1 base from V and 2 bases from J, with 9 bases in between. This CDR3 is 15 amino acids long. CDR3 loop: CSARVGRPYNSPLHF. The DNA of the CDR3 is TGCAGTGCTAGAGTAGGGAGGCCCTATAATTCACCCCTCCACTTT.

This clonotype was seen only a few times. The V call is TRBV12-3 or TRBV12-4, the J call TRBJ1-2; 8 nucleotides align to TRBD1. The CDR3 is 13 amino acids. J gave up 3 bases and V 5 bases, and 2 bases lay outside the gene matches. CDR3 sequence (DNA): TGTGCCAGCAGTGGACAGGGTGACTATGGCTACACCTTC. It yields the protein CASSGQGDYGYTF.

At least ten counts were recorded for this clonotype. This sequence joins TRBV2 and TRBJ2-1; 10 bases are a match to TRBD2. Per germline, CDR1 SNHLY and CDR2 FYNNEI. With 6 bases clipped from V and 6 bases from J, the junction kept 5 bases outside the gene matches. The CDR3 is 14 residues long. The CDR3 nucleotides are TGTGCCAGCAGGGAGGGGACTAGCGCCAATGAGCAGTTCTTC. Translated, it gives CASREGTSANEQFF. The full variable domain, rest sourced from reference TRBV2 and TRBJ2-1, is EPEVTQTPSHQVTQMGQEVILRCVPISNHLYFYWYRQILGQKVEFLVSFYNNEISEKSEIFDDQFSVERPDGSNFTLKIRSTKLEDSAMYFCASREGTSANEQFFGPGTRLTVL.

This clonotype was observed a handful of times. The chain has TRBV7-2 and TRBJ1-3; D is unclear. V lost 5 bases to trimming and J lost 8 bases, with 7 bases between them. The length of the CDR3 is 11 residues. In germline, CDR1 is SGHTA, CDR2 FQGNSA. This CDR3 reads CASSLLDTIYF. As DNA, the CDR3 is TGTGCCAGCAGCCTTCTGGACACCATATATTTT.

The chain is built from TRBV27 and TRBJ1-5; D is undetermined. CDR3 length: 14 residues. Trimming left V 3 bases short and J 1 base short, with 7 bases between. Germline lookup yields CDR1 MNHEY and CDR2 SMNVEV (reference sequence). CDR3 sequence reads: CASSFGVSNQPQHF. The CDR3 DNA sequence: TGTGCCAGCAGTTTTGGGGTAAGCAATCAGCCCCAGCATTTT.

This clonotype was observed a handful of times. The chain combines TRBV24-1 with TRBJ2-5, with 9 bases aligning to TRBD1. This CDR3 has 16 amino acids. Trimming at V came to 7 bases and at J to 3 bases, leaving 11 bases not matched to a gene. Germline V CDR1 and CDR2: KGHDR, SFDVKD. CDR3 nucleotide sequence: TGTGCCACCAGCGTAACTCGGGACAGGGCCAAAGAGACCCAGTACTTC. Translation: CATSVTRDRAKETQYF.

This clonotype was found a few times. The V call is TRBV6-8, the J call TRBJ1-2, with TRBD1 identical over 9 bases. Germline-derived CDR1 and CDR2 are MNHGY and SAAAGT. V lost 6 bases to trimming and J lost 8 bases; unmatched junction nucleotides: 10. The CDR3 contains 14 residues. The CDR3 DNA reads TGTGCCAGCAGCCCTCAGGACAGGGGACGAGGCTACACCTTC. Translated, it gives CASSPQDRGRGYTF.

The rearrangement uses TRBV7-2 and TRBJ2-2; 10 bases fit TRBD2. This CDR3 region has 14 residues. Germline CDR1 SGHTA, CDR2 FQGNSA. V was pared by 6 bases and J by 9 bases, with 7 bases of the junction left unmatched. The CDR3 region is CASRQSSGSWELFF. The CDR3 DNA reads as TGTGCCAGCAGGCAATCTAGCGGGAGCTGGGAGCTGTTTTTT.

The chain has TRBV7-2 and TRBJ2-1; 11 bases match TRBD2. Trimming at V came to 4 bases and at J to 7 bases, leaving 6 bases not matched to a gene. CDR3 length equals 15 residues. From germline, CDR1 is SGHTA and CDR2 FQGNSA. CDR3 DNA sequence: TGTGCCAGCAGCTCTACTAGCGGGAGAACGAATGAGCAGTTCTTC. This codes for CASSSTSGRTNEQFF. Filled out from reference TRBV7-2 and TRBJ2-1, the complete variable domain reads GAGVSQSPSNKVTEKGKDVELRCDPISGHTALYWYRQSLGQGLEFLIYFQGNSAPDKSGLPSDRFSAERTGGSVSTLTIQRTQQEDSAVYLCASSSTSGRTNEQFFGPGTRLTVL.